These T cell receptor beta chains were read from a single sample in a study of T cell changes during pregnancy in multiple sclerosis. The table came from immunoSEQ multiplex PCR; TCRdb's copy has only in-frame clones and leaves some out. The data hold 45,000 or so clones, with 85% to 95% observed a single time. The source material was CD8+ T cells from peripheral blood mononuclear cells, sampled in the second trimester of pregnancy. The receptors were gathered from a female donor with multiple sclerosis, enrolled in a pregnancy study. CDR3s include the opening cysteine and the closing phenylalanine or tryptophan. The size of a clone is reported for some rows only, either as once, few or many, or as a class for expanded clones.

cdr3_aa	cdr3_length	clone_size	j_call	v_call
CASSVAGDRPNTGELFF	17	.	TRBJ2-2	TRBV9
CASSDRDNEQFF	12	.	TRBJ2-1	TRBV11-2
CATSRDMGQSSYEQYF	16	.	TRBJ2-7	TRBV15
CASSSDASSYEQYF	14	.	TRBJ2-7	TRBV4-3
CASSVVLAGGHSDTQYF	17	.	TRBJ2-3	TRBV9
CASSPLGTSSGNEQFF	16	.	TRBJ2-1	TRBV18
CASSKTSGGYNEQFF	15	.	TRBJ2-1	TRBV9
CASEEGGGSGNTIYF	15	.	TRBJ1-3	TRBV5-6
CASSVVSSSTDTQYF	15	.	TRBJ2-3	TRBV9
CASSYPRETQYF	12	.	TRBJ2-5	TRBV6-6
CASSGHRGLQDTQYF	15	.	TRBJ2-3	TRBV2
CASSGGTALEAFF	13	.	TRBJ1-1	TRBV7-9
CASSQLPTGGRGQFF	15	.	TRBJ2-1	TRBV14
CASSFGGSYTF	11	.	TRBJ1-2	TRBV7-3
CASSFVRPNYGYTF	14	once	TRBJ1-2	TRBV7-9
CASSIAHIDGQGGEKLFF	18	.	TRBJ1-4	TRBV19
CASSQVGDGTEAFF	14	.	TRBJ1-1	TRBV4-1
CASSSDRDSLPYEQYF	16	.	TRBJ2-7	TRBV7-9
CASSSLDRGARGGYTF	16	.	TRBJ1-2	TRBV27
CASSLRPGGDEQFF	14	once	TRBJ2-1	TRBV7-6
CASSYLTGSPLHF	13	.	TRBJ1-6	TRBV6-5
CASSPGRGLQETQYF	15	.	TRBJ2-5	TRBV9
CSVWGTGDNTGELFF	15	.	TRBJ2-2	TRBV29-1
CASSLTAGRQETQYF	15	.	TRBJ2-5	TRBV9
CSVGPQGEAFF	11	.	TRBJ1-1	TRBV29-1
CASSLVGGASYEQYF	15	.	TRBJ2-7	TRBV7-2